Presented here are 10 T cell receptor beta chains from one specimen sequenced in a study of T cells after yellow fever vaccination. TCRdb redid the calling of the 5' RACE reads with MiXCR, one entry per CDR3 protein. The sample shows about 130,000 distinct CDR3 sequences, roughly 9% of them seen only once. The material sequenced was CD8+ T cells sorted from PBMCs, taken on the day of the yellow fever booster vaccination. These receptors came from a man between 18 and 29 years old who received the YFV17D yellow fever vaccine.

This clonotype has only a few counts. The chain is built from TRBV29-1 and TRBJ1-2; D is perhaps TRBD1 (5 bases). Trimming pared 8 bases from V and 5 bases from J, leaving 18 bases between. CDR1 is SQVTM and CDR2 is ANQGSEA in the germline V gene. The CDR3 contains 13 residues. The CDR3 protein is CSIPQGVLYGYTF. CDR3 in DNA: TGCAGCATTCCCCAGGGTGTATTGTATGGCTACACCTTC.

The V and J genes are TRBV14 and TRBJ1-1; D remains unclear. The CDR3 has 14 amino acids. Germline CDR1 reads SGHDN; CDR2 reads FVKESK. Trimming pared 4 bases from V and 0 bases from J, leaving 9 bases between. The CDR3 region is CASSPEAVNTEAFF. The CDR3 DNA sequence: TGTGCCAGCAGCCCCGAGGCGGTGAACACTGAAGCTTTCTTT.

This clonotype was counted a few times. The rearrangement links TRBV29-1 to TRBJ2-7; D is perhaps TRBD1 (7 bases). Trimming stripped 4 bases from V and 2 bases from J, with 15 bases between. The CDR3 is 14 amino acids. The germline V gene encodes CDR1 SQVTM and CDR2 ANQGSEA. CDR3 protein: CSVVRGEEAYEQYF. The CDR3 DNA is TGCAGCGTTGTCAGGGGGGAAGAGGCCTACGAGCAGTACTTC.

J is TRBJ1-5 and V is TRBV12-3 or TRBV12-4; 8 bases line up with TRBD1. V lost 4 bases and J lost 4; bases outside the gene matches: 6. There are 15 residues in the CDR3. CDR3 amino acids: CASSWRTGTNQPQHF. The DNA for the CDR3 is TGTGCCAGCAGTTGGAGGACAGGGACAAATCAGCCCCAGCATTTT.

This chain uses TRBV7-8 with TRBJ1-1; D uncertain. The germline V gene encodes CDR1 SGHVS and CDR2 FQNEAQ. CDR3 length equals 12 residues. Trimming took 5 bases from V and 4 from J, leaving 8 bases between them. CDR3 protein: CASSPETTEAFF. The CDR3 DNA follows: TGTGCCAGCAGCCCCGAGACCACTGAAGCTTTCTTT.

In its sample, this clonotype ranks as medium-sized. The rearrangement joins TRBV4-2 to TRBJ2-5; the match to TRBD2 covers 7 bases. The CDR3 loop spans 14 amino acids. V trimming: 1 base; J trimming: 2 bases; junction bases outside the gene matches: 1. Per germline, CDR1 LGHNA and CDR2 YNFKEQ. CDR3 in DNA: TGTGCCAGCAGCCAAGGACTAGCTCAAGAGACCCAGTACTTC. It yields the protein CASSQGLAQETQYF.

This clonotype has only a few counts. The genes are TRBV7-9 and TRBJ1-5, with D possibly TRBD1 on 6 matching bases. Germline V gives CDR1 SEHNR, CDR2 FQNEAQ (reference sequence). Deletions cut 5 bases from V and 0 bases from J, with 11 bases between. The CDR3 length is 15 residues. The DNA for the CDR3 is TGTGCCAGCAGCCGGACAGACAATAGCAATCAGCCCCAGCATTTT. It encodes CASSRTDNSNQPQHF.

As for this clonotype: A much larger clone lies a single base off, so this may be a read error. Here the CDR3 reads CASSSGTSGNTIYF. In DNA, the CDR3 is TGTGCCAGCAGCTCAGGGACCTCTGGAAACACCATATATTTT. The rearrangement joins TRBV7-9 to TRBJ1-3, with a possible D match to TRBD1 (5 bases). The CDR3 is made up of 14 amino acids. Trimming took 4 bases from V and 0 from J, leaving 7 bases between them. CDR1 and CDR2 (germline): SEHNR, FQNEAQ (reference sequence).

This clonotype appeared a few times. This rearrangement joins TRBV5-5 to TRBJ2-7; D gene uncertain. From germline, CDR1 is SGHKS and CDR2 YYEKEE (reference sequence). The CDR3 consists of 13 residues. Trimming pared 0 bases from V and 4 bases from J, leaving 8 bases between. CDR3 region: CASSLDLRYEQYF. The CDR3 nucleotides are TGTGCCAGCAGCTTGGATCTGCGGTACGAGCAGTACTTC.

This rearrangement joins TRBV20-1 to TRBJ1-2, with D possibly TRBD1 on 6 matching bases. Germline V gives CDR1 DFQATT, CDR2 SNEGSKA (reference sequence). The ends were cut back, 5 bases at V and 1 base at J, with 14 bases in the middle. The CDR3 is made up of 14 amino acids. The DNA of the CDR3 is TGCAGTGCTGTTCAGGGGTCTGTTAACTATGGCTACACCTTC. Amino acid sequence: CSAVQGSVNYGYTF.